These 11 T cell receptor beta chains share one sample of origin, sequenced in a study of spatial heterogeneity in lung cancer. Study outcomes and limitations: The study found that expanded intratumoral alpha and beta TCR counts tracked tumor mutation counts.

TCRdb reanalysed the 5' RACE reads using MiXCR and keeps one entry per CDR3 protein. The table has 9,500 to 10,000 distinct CDR3 sequences, approximately 5.8% seen once. Antigen specificity for these receptors is unknown. As for time point: sample taken at primary tumor resection. Sample: lung tumor tissue, taken at surgery. The source of these receptors is a female donor with early-stage non-small cell lung cancer.

This clonotype was counted ten times or more. This CDR3 is CASSLADTQYF. The CDR3 nucleotides are TGTGCCAGCAGCTTGGCGGATACGCAGTATTTT. This rearrangement joins TRBV5-4 to TRBJ2-3; D is uncertain. The germline CDR1 and CDR2 sequences are SGHNT and YYREEE (reference sequence). V was shortened by 0 bases and J by 6 bases, with 2 bases between the two germline ends. The CDR3 consists of 11 residues.

This clonotype turned up a few times. The chain joins TRBV20-1 to TRBJ2-3, with 8 nucleotides matching TRBD1. Germline CDR1 reads DFQATT; CDR2 reads SNEGSKA (reference sequence). This CDR3 comprises 13 residues. With V trimmed by 8 bases and J by 2 bases, 6 bases remained unmatched. CDR3 in DNA: TGCAGTCTCCCGGGACAGGTCACAGATACGCAGTATTTT. Translation: CSLPGQVTDTQYF.

Many counts were recorded for this clonotype. The rearrangement links TRBV20-1 to TRBJ2-1, with TRBD2 matching over 7 bases. The CDR3 runs 19 residues. V lost 0 bases to trimming and J lost 0 bases; unmatched junction nucleotides: 14. From germline, CDR1 is DFQATT and CDR2 SNEGSKA (reference sequence). The CDR3 DNA follows: TGCAGTGCTAGAGATAGACCGCGGGGGAGCTCCAGCTCCTACAATGAGCAGTTCTTC. It codes for CSARDRPRGSSSSYNEQFF.

This clonotype has at least ten counts. The V call is TRBV9, the J call TRBJ1-2; 7 positions match TRBD1. After removal of 4 bases from V and 1 base from J, the junction contained 7 bases not matched to a gene. The CDR3 consists of 15 residues. Germline V gene sequence: CDR1 SGDLS, CDR2 YYNGEE. The CDR3 loop reads CASSPPWDSNYGYTF. The CDR3 coding sequence is TGTGCCAGCAGCCCACCATGGGACAGTAACTATGGCTACACCTTC. Looking up the rest from reference TRBV9 and TRBJ1-2 gives the full variable domain: DSGVTQTPKHLITATGQRVTLRCSPRSGDLSVYWYQQSLDQGLQFLIQYYNGEERAKGNILERFSAQQFPDLHSELNLSSLELGDSALYFCASSPPWDSNYGYTFGSGTRLTVV.

This clonotype was detected a few times. An end of the junction differs from the germline gene, which may be a read error. The chain is built from TRBV6-1 and TRBJ2-5; D possibly corresponds to TRBD1 (6 bases). This CDR3 has 15 amino acids. CDR1 MNHNS and CDR2 SASEGT come from the germline V gene. The CDR3 sequence: CPSHSTGTTKETQYF. The CDR3 nucleotides are TGTCCCAGCCATTCTACCGGGACAACCAAAGAGACCCAGTACTTC.

This clonotype has a count of ten or more. CDR3 in amino acids: CASRFRGGDSPLHF. CDR3 coding DNA: TGTGCCAGCAGATTCCGCGGGGGGGATTCACCCCTCCACTTT. V is TRBV7-2 and J is TRBJ1-6, with D possibly TRBD1 on 5 matching bases. Trimming took off 6 bases at V and 8 bases at J, with 14 bases between the two ends. Germline-derived CDR1 and CDR2 are SGHTA and FQGNSA. CDR3 length equals 14 residues.

Note on this clonotype: A much larger clone lies a single base off, so this may be a read error. The rearrangement links TRBV28 to TRBJ2-6; weak D call: TRBD1 (6 bases). The germline V gene encodes CDR1 MDHEN and CDR2 SYDVKM. CDR3 length equals 16 residues. DNA of the CDR3: TGTGCCAGCAGTTTACCAGGGGCGTCTGGGACCAACGTCCTGACTTTC. Translating it yields CASSLPGASGTNVLTF.

This clonotype has ten or more counts. V gene TRBV28 combines with J gene TRBJ1-2; no firm D call. The V end was cut by 3 bases, the J end by 4 bases, with 9 bases between. Germline values: CDR1 MDHEN, CDR2 SYDVKM. The CDR3 extends over 13 amino acids. The CDR3 DNA reads as TGTGCCAGCAGTTTTTTAGTAGGCTATGGCTACACCTTC. This encodes CASSFLVGYGYTF.

This chain's CDR3 is CASRESGGAPGELFF. DNA of the CDR3: TGTGCCAGCAGAGAGAGCGGGGGGGCACCCGGGGAGCTGTTTTTT. The genes are TRBV27 and TRBJ2-2; 10 bases align to TRBD2. Germline V CDR1 and CDR2: MNHEY, SMNVEV (reference sequence). This CDR3 comprises 15 residues. V was pared by 6 bases and J by 6 bases, with 7 bases of the junction left unmatched.

In its sample, this clonotype was seen a few times. The CDR3 here is CASSPAGSPLHF. The CDR3 nucleotides are TGCGCCAGCAGCCCAGCGGGGTCACCCCTCCACTTT. The rearrangement links TRBV5-1 to TRBJ1-6; no clear D. CDR1 and CDR2 from the germline V gene are SGHRS and YFSETQ. V was cut by 4 bases and J by 10 bases, with 9 bases left in between. The CDR3 is 12 amino acids.

Turning to this clonotype: This may come from a read error, since a much larger clone is one base off. The chain uses TRBV4-1 and TRBJ2-4; possibly TRBD1 for D (5 bases). Germline V gene data show CDR1 as MGHRA and CDR2 as YSYEKL. This CDR3 has 13 residues. V was pared by 3 bases and J by 7 bases, with 10 bases between. DNA for the CDR3: TGCGCCAGCAGCCAGTCCTCAGGGAACATTCAGTACTTC. Translation: CASSQSSGNIQYF.